A selection of T cell receptor beta chains follows, all from one sample in a study of blood T cell repertoires in COVID-19. The data were produced by immunoSEQ multiplex PCR, yet TCRdb's version contains in-frame clones alone and is incomplete. The table has approximately 160,000 clones, approximately 87% seen once; the top ten hold 4%. Material: peripheral blood. The receptors derive from a woman aged 70-85 years with acute or convalescent COVID-19. Both conserved end residues are part of each CDR3. D genes are given only for firm matches. Only part of the rows carry a size: once, few, many, or a class if the clone is expanded.

>12|.|TRBV2|.|TRBJ1-1
TGTGCCGACGGGCAGGGGCCGGCTGAAGCTTTCTTT
CADGQGPAEAFF
>11|.|TRBV7-9|.|TRBJ2-5
TGTGCCAGCAGCCCACAAGAGACCCAGTACTTC
CASSPQETQYF
>13|.|TRBV29-1|TRBD1|TRBJ1-4
TGCAGCGTGACAGGGGGTTATAATGAAAAACTGTTTTTT
CSVTGGYNEKLFF
>14|.|TRBV18|.|TRBJ2-1
TGTGCCAGCTCCCGCGAACAACTAGCAAATGAGCAGTTCTTC
CASSREQLANEQFF
>16|.|TRBV6-2/TRBV6-3|.|TRBJ2-7
TGTGCCAGCAGCCCCTCCGGGTTCGGGAGAGCCTACGAGCAGTACTTC
CASSPSGFGRAYEQYF
>17|.|TRBV9|TRBD2|TRBJ2-1
TGTGCCAGCAGCGTATATGGGACTAGCGGGAGGAACAATGAGCAGTTCTTC
CASSVYGTSGRNNEQFF
>14|once|TRBV4-1|.|TRBJ2-7
TGCGCCAGCAGCCACGGCCGGGGTACCTACGAGCAGTACTTC
CASSHGRGTYEQYF
>15|.|TRBV30|.|TRBJ1-2
TGTGCCTGGAAGCCCCCAGGGACAACTAACTATGGCTACACCTTC
CAWKPPGTTNYGYTF
>16|.|TRBV28|.|TRBJ1-1
TGTGCCAGCAGTTTGGGGCCCTCATCCTTGGCGACTGAAGCTTTCTTT
CASSLGPSSLATEAFF
>15|.|TRBV2|TRBD1|TRBJ1-4
TGTGCCAGCAGAGAACGGACAGGGGGTTTTGAAAAACTGTTTTTT
CASRERTGGFEKLFF
>21|.|TRBV21-1|.|TRBJ2-7
TGTGCCAGCAGCAAAATGGTTCGGACGGGAGGGCGGAGTCCCCGTTCCTACGAGCAGTACTTC
CASSKMVRTGGRSPRSYEQYF
>19|.|TRBV4-3|TRBD1|TRBJ1-6
TGCGCCAGCAGCCAAGAATATGGACGCAGGGGGCTTTCAGGTTCACCCCTCCACTTT
CASSQEYGRRGLSGSPLHF
>13|.|TRBV29-1|TRBD1|TRBJ2-1
TGCAGCGCACAGGGGTTTTCCTACAATGAGCAGTTCTTC
CSAQGFSYNEQFF
>13|once|TRBV12-3/TRBV12-4|.|TRBJ1-1
TGTGCCAGCAGTCGTGCGGGGGCGACTGAAGCTTTCTTT
CASSRAGATEAFF
>13|few|TRBV29-1|.|TRBJ2-7
TGCAGCGTTCGATTGGGGAGCTCCTACGAGCAGTACTTC
CSVRLGSSYEQYF
>13|once|TRBV18|TRBD1|TRBJ1-1
TGTGCCAGCTCAGCGGACAGGTACACTGAAGCTTTCTTT
CASSADRYTEAFF
>15|.|TRBV6-5|TRBD1|TRBJ2-7
TGTGCCAGCAGCTCTCCGGGACAGGCCACCTACGAGCAGTACTTC
CASSSPGQATYEQYF
>15|.|TRBV5-5|.|TRBJ1-6
TGTGCCAGCAGCTTGGTCGGGGGGGACCGTTCACCCCTCCACTTT
CASSLVGGDRSPLHF
>16|.|TRBV2|.|TRBJ1-3
TGTGCCAGCAGCTTTCGAGGACATATCTCTGGAAACACCATATATTTT
CASSFRGHISGNTIYF
>15|few|TRBV7-9|TRBD1|TRBJ1-2
TGTGCCAGCAGCTTAGAGACAGGGGACTTCTATGGCTACACCTTC
CASSLETGDFYGYTF
>14|.|TRBV7-9|TRBD1|TRBJ1-6
TGTGCCAGCAGTAGCGGGACAGCTAATTCACCCCTCCACTTT
CASSSGTANSPLHF
>16|.|TRBV28|TRBD2|TRBJ2-7
TGTGCCAGCAGTCTCCGGACTAGCGGGAGGGCTTTCGAGCAGTACTTC
CASSLRTSGRAFEQYF
>19|.|TRBV14|TRBD1|TRBJ2-1
TGTGCCAGCAGCCATAGGTCGTCGGGACAGGGATATTTCAACAATGAGCAGTTCTTC
CASSHRSSGQGYFNNEQFF